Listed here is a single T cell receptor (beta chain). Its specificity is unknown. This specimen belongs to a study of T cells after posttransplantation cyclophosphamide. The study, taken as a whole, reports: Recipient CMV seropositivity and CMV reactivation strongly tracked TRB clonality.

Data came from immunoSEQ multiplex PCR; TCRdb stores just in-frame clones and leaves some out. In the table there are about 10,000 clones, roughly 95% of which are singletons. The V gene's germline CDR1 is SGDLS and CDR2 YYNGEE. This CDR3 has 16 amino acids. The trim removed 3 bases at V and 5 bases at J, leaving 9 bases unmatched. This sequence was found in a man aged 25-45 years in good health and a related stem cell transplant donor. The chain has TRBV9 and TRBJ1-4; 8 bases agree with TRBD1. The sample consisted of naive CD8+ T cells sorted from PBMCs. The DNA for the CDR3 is TGTGCCAGCAGCGAGGGACAGGCCCTCTCAAATGAAAAACTGTTTTTT. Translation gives CASSEGQALSNEKLFF.